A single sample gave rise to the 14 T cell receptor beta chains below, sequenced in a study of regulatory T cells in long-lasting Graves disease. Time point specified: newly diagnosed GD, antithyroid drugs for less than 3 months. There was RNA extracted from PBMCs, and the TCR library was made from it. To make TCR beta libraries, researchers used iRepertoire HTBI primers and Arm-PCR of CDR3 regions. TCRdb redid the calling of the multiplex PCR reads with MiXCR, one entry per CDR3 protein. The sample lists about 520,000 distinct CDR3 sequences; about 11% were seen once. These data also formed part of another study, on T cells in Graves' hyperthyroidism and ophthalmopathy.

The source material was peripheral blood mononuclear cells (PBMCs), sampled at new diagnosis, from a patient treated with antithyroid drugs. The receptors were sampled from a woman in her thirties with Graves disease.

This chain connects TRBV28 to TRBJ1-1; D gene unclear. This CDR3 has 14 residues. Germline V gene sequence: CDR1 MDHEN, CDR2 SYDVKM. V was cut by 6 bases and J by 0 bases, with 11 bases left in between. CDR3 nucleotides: TGTGCCAGCAGCTATGAAGAGTTGAACACTGAAGCTTTCTTT. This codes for CASSYEELNTEAFF.

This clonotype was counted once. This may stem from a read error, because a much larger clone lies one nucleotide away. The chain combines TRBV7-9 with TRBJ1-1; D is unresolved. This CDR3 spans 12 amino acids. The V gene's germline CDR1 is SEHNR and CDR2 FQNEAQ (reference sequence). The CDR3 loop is CAGSSSNTEAFF. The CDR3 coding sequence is TGTGCCGGCAGCAGCTCGAACACTGAAGCTTTCTTT.

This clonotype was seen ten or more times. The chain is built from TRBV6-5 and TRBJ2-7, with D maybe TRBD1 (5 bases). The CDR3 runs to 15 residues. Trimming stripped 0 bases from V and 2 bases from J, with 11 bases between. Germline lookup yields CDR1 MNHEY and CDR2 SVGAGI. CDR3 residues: CASSYSMDKAYEQYF. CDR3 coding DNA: TGTGCCAGCAGTTACTCAATGGACAAGGCCTACGAGCAGTACTTC.

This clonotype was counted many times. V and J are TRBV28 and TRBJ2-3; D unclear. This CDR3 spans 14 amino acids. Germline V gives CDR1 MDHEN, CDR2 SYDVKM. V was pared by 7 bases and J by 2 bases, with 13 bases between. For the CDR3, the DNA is TGTGCCAGCAAGACAACGGGCTACACAGATACGCAGTATTTT. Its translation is CASKTTGYTDTQYF. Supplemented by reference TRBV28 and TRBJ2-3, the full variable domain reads DVKVTQSSRYLVKRTGEKVFLECVQDMDHENMFWYRQDPGLGLRLIYFSYDVKMKEKGDIPEGYSVSREKKERFSLILESASTNQTSMYLCASKTTGYTDTQYFGPGTRLTVL.

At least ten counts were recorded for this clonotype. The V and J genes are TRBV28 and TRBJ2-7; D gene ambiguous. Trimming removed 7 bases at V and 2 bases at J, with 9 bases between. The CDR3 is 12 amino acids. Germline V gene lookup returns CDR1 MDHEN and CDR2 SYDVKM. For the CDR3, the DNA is TGTGCCAGCAACCACAGACCCTACGAGCAGTACTTC. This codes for CASNHRPYEQYF.

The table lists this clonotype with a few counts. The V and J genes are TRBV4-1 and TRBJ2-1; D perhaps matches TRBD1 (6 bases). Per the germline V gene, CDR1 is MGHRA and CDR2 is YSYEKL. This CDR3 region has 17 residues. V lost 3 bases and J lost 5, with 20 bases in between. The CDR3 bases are TGCGCCAGCAGCCAGGGGGCAGGGTACTCCTTTGACAATGAGCAGTTCTTC. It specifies CASSQGAGYSFDNEQFF.

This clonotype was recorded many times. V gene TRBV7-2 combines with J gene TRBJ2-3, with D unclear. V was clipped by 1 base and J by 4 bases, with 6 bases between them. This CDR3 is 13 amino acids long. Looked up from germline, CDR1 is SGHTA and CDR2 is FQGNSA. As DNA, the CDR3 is TGTGCCAGCAGCTTAGGGTTTTCAGATACGCAGTATTTT. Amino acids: CASSLGFSDTQYF. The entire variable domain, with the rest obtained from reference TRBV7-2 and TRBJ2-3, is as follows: GAGVSQSPSNKVTEKGKDVELRCDPISGHTALYWYRQSLGQGLEFLIYFQGNSAPDKSGLPSDRFSAERTGGSVSTLTIQRTQQEDSAVYLCASSLGFSDTQYFGPGTRLTVL.

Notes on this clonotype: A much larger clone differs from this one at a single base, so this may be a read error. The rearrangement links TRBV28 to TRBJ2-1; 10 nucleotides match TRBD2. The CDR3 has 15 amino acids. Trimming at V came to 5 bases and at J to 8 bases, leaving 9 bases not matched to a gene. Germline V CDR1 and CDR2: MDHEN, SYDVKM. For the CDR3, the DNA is TGTGCCAGCAGTGATGCTAGCGGGAGATTACATGAGCAGTTCTTC. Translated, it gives CASSDASGRLHEQFF. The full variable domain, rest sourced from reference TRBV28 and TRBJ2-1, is DVKVTQSSRYLVKRTGEKVFLECVQDMDHENMFWYRQDPGLGLRLIYFSYDVKMKEKGDIPEGYSVSREKKERFSLILESASTNQTSMYLCASSDASGRLHEQFFGPGTRLTVL.

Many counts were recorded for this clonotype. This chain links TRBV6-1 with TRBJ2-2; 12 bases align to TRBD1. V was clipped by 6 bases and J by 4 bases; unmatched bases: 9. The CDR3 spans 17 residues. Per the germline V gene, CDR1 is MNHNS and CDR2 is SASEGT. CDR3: CASSSGTGGAGTGELFF. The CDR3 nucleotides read TGTGCCAGCAGCTCCGGGACAGGGGGCGCCGGCACCGGGGAGCTGTTTTTT.

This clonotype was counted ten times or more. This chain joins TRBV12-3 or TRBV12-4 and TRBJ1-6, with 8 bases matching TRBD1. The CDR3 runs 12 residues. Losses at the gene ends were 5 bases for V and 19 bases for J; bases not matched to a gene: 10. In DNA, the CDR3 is TGTGCCAGCAGTCTAACAGGGGGAACCGAACACTTT. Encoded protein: CASSLTGGTEHF.

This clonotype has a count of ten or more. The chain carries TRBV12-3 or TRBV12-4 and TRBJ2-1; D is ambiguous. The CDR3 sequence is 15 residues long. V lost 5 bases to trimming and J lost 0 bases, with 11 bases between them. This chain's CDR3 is CASSEINTSYNEQFF. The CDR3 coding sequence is TGTGCCAGCAGTGAGATTAACACCTCCTACAATGAGCAGTTCTTC.

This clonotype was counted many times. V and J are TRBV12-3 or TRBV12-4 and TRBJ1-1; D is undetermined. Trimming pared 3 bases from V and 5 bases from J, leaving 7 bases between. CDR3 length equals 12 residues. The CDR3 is CASSLTRTEAFF. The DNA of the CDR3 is TGTGCCAGCAGTTTGACACGTACTGAAGCTTTCTTT.

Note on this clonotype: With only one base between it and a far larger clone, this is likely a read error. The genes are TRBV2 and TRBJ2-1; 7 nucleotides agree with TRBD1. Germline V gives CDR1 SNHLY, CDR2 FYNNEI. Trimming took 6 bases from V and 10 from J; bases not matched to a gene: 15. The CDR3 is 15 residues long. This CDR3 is CASSEDRSFTYEQFF. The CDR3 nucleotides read TGTGCCAGCAGCGAGGACAGGAGTTTCACCTACGAGCAGTTCTTC.

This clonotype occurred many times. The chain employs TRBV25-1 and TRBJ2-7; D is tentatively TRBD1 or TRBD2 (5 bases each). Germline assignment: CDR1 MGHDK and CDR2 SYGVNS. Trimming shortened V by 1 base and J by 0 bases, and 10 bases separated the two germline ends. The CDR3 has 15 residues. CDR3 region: CASSESRGDSYEQYF. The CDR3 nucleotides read TGTGCCAGCAGTGAATCTCGAGGGGACTCCTACGAGCAGTACTTC.